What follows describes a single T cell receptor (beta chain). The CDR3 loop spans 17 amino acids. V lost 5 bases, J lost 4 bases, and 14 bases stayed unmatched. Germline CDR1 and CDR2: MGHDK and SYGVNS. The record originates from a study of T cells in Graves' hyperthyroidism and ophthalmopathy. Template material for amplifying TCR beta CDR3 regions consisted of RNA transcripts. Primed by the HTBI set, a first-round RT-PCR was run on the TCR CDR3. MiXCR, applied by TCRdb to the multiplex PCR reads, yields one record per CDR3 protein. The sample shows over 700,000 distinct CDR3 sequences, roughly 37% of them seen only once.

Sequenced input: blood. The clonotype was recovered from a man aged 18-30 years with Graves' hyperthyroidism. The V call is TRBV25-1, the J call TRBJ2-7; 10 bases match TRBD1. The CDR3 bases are TGTGCCAGCAGTTCATATAGCGCCGGGACAGGGGAGTACGAGCAGTACTTC. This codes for CASSSYSAGTGEYEQYF.